This T cell receptor beta chain originates from a study of blood T cell repertoires in COVID-19. On the study more broadly: T cells, B-cell-depleted T cells, or PBMCs supplied cDNA or gDNA.

The CDR3 spans 18 residues. Germline CDR1 LGHNA, CDR2 YSLEER. V shed 3 bases, J shed 4 bases, and the junction held 11 bases outside the gene matches. Here immunoSEQ multiplex PCR was the method, and the copy in TCRdb shows in-frame clones only, minus some. The table records a few hundred thousand clones, around 87% of them present only once. The chain recombines TRBV4-3 with TRBJ2-2; 10 nucleotides line up with TRBD1. The sequenced sample was peripheral blood. This clonotype was obtained from a man between 60 and 70 years old who had recovered from COVID-19. The CDR3 is CASSQNQPGTGATGELFF. In DNA form, the CDR3 reads TGCGCCAGCAGCCAGAACCAACCCGGGACAGGGGCCACCGGGGAGCTGTTTTTT.